Given below is one T cell receptor beta chain in context. As yet, its antigen is unknown. These data come from a study of post-analysis software for immune sequencing data. General study findings and limits: Strong co-clustering by F measure was seen for same-batch samples. Significantly decreased normalized Chao1 diversity was recorded for multiple sclerosis patients relative to controls. In patients, four to six TRBV segments were more frequent than in controls, with TRBV5-6, TRBV5-1 and TRBV20-1 among them.

With V trimmed by 2 bases and J by 3 bases, 6 bases remained unmatched. The CDR3 length is 15 residues. Germline CDR1 reads DFQATT; CDR2 reads SNEGSKA (reference sequence). The TCR beta cDNA libraries contained unique molecular identifiers. cDNA molecules numbering about half a million came from about 1 to 10 million T cells. In TCRdb, the PCR reads were re-called with MiXCR into one record per CDR3 protein. Among 400,000 to 500,000 distinct CDR3 sequences listed, approximately 38% were seen once. V usage is TRBV20-1 and J usage is TRBJ2-3; TRBD2 matches at 9 bases. The sequencing sample was made of blood. The sequence was collected from a girl aged 2 to 9 with multiple sclerosis. CDR3 protein: CSARLAGRRTDTQYF. Here the CDR3 DNA reads TGCAGTGCTAGACTAGCGGGACGGCGGACAGATACGCAGTATTTT.